The table lists the clone carrying this T cell receptor (beta chain) with a count of one. Its antigen is as yet unknown. This sample was included in a study of shared clonotypes between healthy human individuals. Study-level points and caveats: Expectations were that clonotype sharing among donors would be affected by sequencing depth. Across subsets, estimated richness was generally greater for naive than for memory populations.

Partitioning of CD4+ cells yielded a CD45RA+ naive subset and a CD45RA-negative memory subset. Repertoires were generated with immunoSEQ multiplex PCR, while TCRdb's copy carries only in-frame clones and drops some. The sample has about 2.3 million clones; 80% to 95% are singletons. This CDR3 has 17 amino acids. This clonotype was obtained from a man aged 18-30 years in good health. Some clones in this sample may be carry-over from other donors' samples. The chain joins TRBV21-1 to TRBJ2-3; the listed D gene, TRBD2, was not tested against the DNA. TRBV21-1 is assigned pseudogene status. Sequencing input: naive CD4+ T cells from PBMCs. Subset reported: CD45RA+ positively selected. CDR3 DNA sequence: TGTGCCAGCAGGACCCCCCAGCGGGAGTGGATGCAAGATACGCAGTATTTT. Translation: CASRTPQREWMQDTQYF.